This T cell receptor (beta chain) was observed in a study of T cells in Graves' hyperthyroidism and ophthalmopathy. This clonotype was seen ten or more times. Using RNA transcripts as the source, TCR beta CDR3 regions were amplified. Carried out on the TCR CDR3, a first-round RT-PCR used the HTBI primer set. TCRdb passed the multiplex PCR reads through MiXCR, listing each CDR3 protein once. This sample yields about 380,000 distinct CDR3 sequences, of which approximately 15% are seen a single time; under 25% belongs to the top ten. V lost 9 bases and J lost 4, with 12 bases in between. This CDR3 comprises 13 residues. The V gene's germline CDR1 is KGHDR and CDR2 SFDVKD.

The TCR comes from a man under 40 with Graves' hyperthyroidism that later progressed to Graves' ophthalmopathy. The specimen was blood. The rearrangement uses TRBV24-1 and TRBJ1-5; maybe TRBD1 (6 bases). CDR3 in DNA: TGTGCCACCCGTGGGGGGCAGAATCAGCCCCAGCATTTT. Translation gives CATRGGQNQPQHF.